A single sample is the source of the 22 T cell receptor beta chains below, sequenced in a study of patients and donors after allogeneic stem cell transplantation. TCRdb itself ran the RT-PCR reads through MiXCR, one entry per CDR3 protein. The data show approximately 140,000 distinct CDR3 sequences, approximately 37% seen once. Sequencing was carried out using blood, either unsorted or a sorted T cell fraction (not recorded which). The receptors shown here come from a human donor who was either an allogeneic HSCT recipient or a stem cell or donor lymphocyte infusion donor (not recorded which). It is not recorded whose cells these are; they may come from a transplant donor.

The rearrangement joins TRBV12-3 or TRBV12-4 to TRBJ1-2, with TRBD1 matching over 8 bases. CDR3 length: 15 residues. With V trimmed by 4 bases and J by 4 bases, 8 bases remained unmatched. DNA for the CDR3: TGTGCCAGCAGTTCAAGACAGGGGCTCAGCTATGGCTACACCTTC. It encodes CASSSRQGLSYGYTF.

In its sample, this clonotype was seen a few times. J is TRBJ2-1 and V is TRBV5-1; D is unresolved. From germline, CDR1 is SGHRS and CDR2 YFSETQ. V was clipped by 0 bases and J by 6 bases, with 7 bases between them. This CDR3 region has 13 residues. The CDR3: CASSLVGTNEQFF. CDR3 DNA: TGCGCCAGCAGCTTGGTTGGAACCAATGAGCAGTTCTTC. The whole variable domain, remainder taken from reference TRBV5-1 and TRBJ2-1, is KAGVTQTPRYLIKTRGQQVTLSCSPISGHRSVSWYQQTPGQGLQFLFEYFSETQRNKGNFPGRFSGRQFSNSRSEMNVSTLELGDSALYLCASSLVGTNEQFFGPGTRLTVL.

The V and J genes are TRBV10-3 and TRBJ2-7, with D possibly being TRBD1 or TRBD2 (5 bases each). The germline V gene encodes CDR1 ENHRY and CDR2 SYGVKD. The V gene lost 0 bases and the J gene lost 3 bases, with 6 bases spanning the gap. The CDR3 consists of 13 residues. CDR3 DNA: TGTGCCATCAGTGAGTCGGGGGTCTACGAGCAGTACGTC. Translating gives CAISESGVYEQYV.

CDR3 nucleotides: TGTGCCAGCGCGACCCCACCGTATGAAAAACTGTTTTTT. It yields the protein CASATPPYEKLFF. The chain links TRBV28 to TRBJ1-4; unclear D gene. V shed 8 bases and J shed 6 bases, with 13 bases lying between them. The CDR3 loop spans 13 amino acids. Looked up from germline, CDR1 is MDHEN and CDR2 is SYDVKM.

This chain links TRBV4-3 with TRBJ1-1, with D hard to call. Germline CDR1 reads LGHNA; CDR2 reads YSLEER. Trimming pared 0 bases from V and 1 base from J, leaving 12 bases between. The CDR3 has 16 residues. CDR3 DNA sequence: TGCGCCAGCAGCCAAGATATCAACACGGCGAACACTGAAGCTTTCTTT. Translated: CASSQDINTANTEAFF.

Only a few counts were recorded for this clonotype. J is TRBJ2-3 and V is TRBV5-1; the match to TRBD2 covers 10 bases. Trimming at V came to 7 bases and at J to 1 base, leaving 6 bases not matched to a gene. CDR3 length equals 15 residues. CDR1 is SGHRS, CDR2 YFSETQ, per germline. CDR3 sequence (DNA): TGCGCCAGCTCCCTAGGGACTAGCGGCACAGATACGCAGTATTTT. This sequence encodes CASSLGTSGTDTQYF.

This clonotype was detected only once. This chain links TRBV5-1 with TRBJ1-2; 9 positions agree with TRBD1. The germline V gene encodes CDR1 SGHRS and CDR2 YFSETQ. Germline trimming cut 0 bases from V and 8 bases from J; bases unmatched to any gene: 14. This CDR3 comprises 17 residues. The CDR3 DNA reads as TGCGCCAGCAGCTTGGGGGACCTATCGGGACAGGGATGGGGCTACACCTTC. As protein: CASSLGDLSGQGWGYTF. The variable domain in full, with the rest retrieved from reference TRBV5-1 and TRBJ1-2, is KAGVTQTPRYLIKTRGQQVTLSCSPISGHRSVSWYQQTPGQGLQFLFEYFSETQRNKGNFPGRFSGRQFSNSRSEMNVSTLELGDSALYLCASSLGDLSGQGWGYTFGSGTRLTVV.

V usage is TRBV5-1 and J usage is TRBJ1-3; a weak D match, TRBD1 (5 bases). This CDR3 comprises 16 residues. The germline gives CDR1 SGHRS, CDR2 YFSETQ. Written as DNA, the CDR3 is TGCGCTTCCTCTATAGGCGAGCAGGGCTACGGAAACACCATATATTTT. The encoded protein is CASSIGEQGYGNTIYF. The full variable domain, with the rest looked up from reference TRBV5-1 and TRBJ1-3, is KAGVTQTPRYLIKTRGQQVTLSCSPISGHRSVSWYQQTPGQGLQFLFEYFSETQRNKGNFPGRFSGRQFSNSRSEMNVSTLELGDSALYLCASSIGEQGYGNTIYFGEGSWLTVV.

This sequence joins TRBV7-3 and TRBJ2-1, with 11 bases aligning to TRBD2. Trimming cost V 6 bases and J 6 bases; bases outside gene matches: 4. This CDR3 is 14 amino acids long. Germline assignment: CDR1 SGHTA and CDR2 FQGTGA. CDR3 coding DNA: TGTGCCAGCAGATTGACTAGCGGGGTCAATGAGCAGTTCTTC. Its protein product is CASRLTSGVNEQFF.

CDR3 sequence: CASSLVAGGLAKNIQYF. As DNA, the CDR3 is TGTGCCAGCAGCTTAGTTGCCGGGGGGTTAGCCAAAAACATTCAGTACTTC. The gene calls are TRBV7-2 and TRBJ2-4; TRBD2 agrees at 7 bases. The ends lost 1 base at V and 0 bases at J; junction bases unmatched: 6. CDR1 SGHTA and CDR2 FQGNSA come from the germline V gene. This CDR3 is built from 17 residues.

This clonotype was seen a handful of times. V usage is TRBV15 and J usage is TRBJ1-5; possibly TRBD1 for D (5 bases). The CDR3 length is 14 residues. Trimming shortened V by 1 base and J by 5 bases, and 9 bases separated the two germline ends. Per germline, CDR1 LNHNV and CDR2 YYDKDF (reference sequence). The CDR3 nucleotides read TGTGCCACCAGCAGAGCGGGACCCTATCAGCCCCAGCATTTT. Translated, it gives CATSRAGPYQPQHF.

The chain couples TRBV14 to TRBJ1-6; 9 bases agree with TRBD1. V shed 3 bases and J 10 bases; nucleotides not matched to a gene: 7. The CDR3 is 15 residues long. The germline CDR1 and CDR2 sequences are SGHDN and FVKESK. As DNA, the CDR3 is TGTGCCAGCAGCCAGCGAACAGGGGGCGCCTCACCCCTCCACTTT. It specifies CASSQRTGGASPLHF.

The chain uses TRBV2 and TRBJ2-7; D uncertain. The CDR3 totals 11 residues. V was clipped by 4 bases and J by 6 bases, with 7 bases between them. Germline V gives CDR1 SNHLY, CDR2 FYNNEI. The CDR3 nucleotides read TGTGCCAGCAGTGCGGGTTTCGAGCAGTACGTC. It specifies CASSAGFEQYV.

This clonotype was recorded only once. The chain combines TRBV3-1 with TRBJ2-7, with 9 bases fitting TRBD2. The length of the CDR3 is 15 residues. V shed 0 bases and J 6 bases; nucleotides not matched to a gene: 6. Germline CDR1 LGHDT, CDR2 YNNKEL (reference sequence). This chain's CDR3 is CASSQDLAGSPEQYF. The CDR3 region has the DNA TGTGCCAGCAGCCAAGATCTAGCGGGGTCCCCCGAGCAGTACTTC.

V is TRBV6-1 and J is TRBJ1-1, with TRBD1 matching over 9 bases. The CDR3 consists of 16 residues. The germline CDR1 and CDR2 sequences are MNHNS and SASEGT. The V gene end was trimmed by 4 bases and the J gene end by 8 bases; junction bases not matched to a gene: 14. CDR3 region: CASSARPGTGSGEAFF. CDR3 DNA sequence: TGTGCCAGCAGTGCGCGTCCCGGGACAGGGAGCGGGGAAGCTTTCTTT.

In its sample, this clonotype was seen a few times. The chain joins TRBV27 to TRBJ1-1; no reliable D call. V gave up 0 bases and J gave up 5 bases, with 10 bases separating them. This CDR3 is 14 amino acids long. In germline, CDR1 is MNHEY, CDR2 SMNVEV (reference sequence). CDR3 amino acids: CASSLSTSWTEAFF. The CDR3 bases are TGTGCCAGCAGTTTATCGACCTCGTGGACTGAAGCTTTCTTT.

The rearrangement joins TRBV4-2 to TRBJ2-5; D is possibly TRBD2 (5 bases). V lost 0 bases and J 2 bases, leaving 10 bases between the germline ends. The CDR3 sequence is 15 residues long. Germline lookup yields CDR1 LGHNA and CDR2 YNFKEQ. The CDR3 nucleotides are TGTGCCAGCAGCCAAGAGGGCAGCGGACAAGAGACCCAGTACTTC. This gives the protein CASSQEGSGQETQYF.

The sample holds a few counts of this clonotype. The chain links TRBV6-4 to TRBJ1-3; no reliable D call. V lost 0 bases to trimming and J lost 3 bases, with 12 bases between them. From germline, CDR1 is MRHNA and CDR2 SNTAGT. The length of the CDR3 is 16 residues. CDR3 residues: CASSDSAGGNGNTIYF. As DNA, the CDR3 is TGTGCCAGCAGTGACTCGGCAGGTGGTAATGGAAACACCATATATTTT.

This chain uses TRBV7-2 with TRBJ1-1, with D possibly matching TRBD1 (6 bases). CDR1 SGHTA and CDR2 FQGNSA come from the germline V gene. The germline V and J ends were trimmed by 5 bases and 7 bases, with 17 bases remaining between them. This CDR3 has 14 residues. CDR3 DNA: TGTGCCAGCAGCCCCGGACAGTCCGGGGGTGAAGCTTTCTTT. This sequence encodes CASSPGQSGGEAFF.

The CDR3 nucleotides are TGTGCCAGCAGGGGACTAGCAGGACCCACAGATACGCAGTATTTT. It encodes CASRGLAGPTDTQYF. The rearrangement uses TRBV12-3 or TRBV12-4 and TRBJ2-3; TRBD2 matches 9 bases. The CDR3 loop spans 15 amino acids. The ends lost 6 bases at V and 2 bases at J; junction bases unmatched: 6.

The chain uses TRBV29-1 and TRBJ2-7; 8 bases agree with TRBD1. Germline CDR1 reads SQVTM; CDR2 reads ANQGSEA. V lost 5 bases to trimming and J lost 0 bases; unmatched junction nucleotides: 9. The CDR3 length is 15 residues. CDR3: CSVFPGTGSSYEQYF. CDR3 DNA: TGCAGCGTTTTCCCCGGGACAGGTAGCTCCTACGAGCAGTACTTC.

This clonotype was observed a few times. The chain links TRBV12-3 or TRBV12-4 to TRBJ2-4; 11 nucleotides match TRBD1. The V gene end was trimmed by 5 bases and the J gene end by 16 bases; junction bases not matched to a gene: 10. This CDR3 has 13 residues. This chain's CDR3 is CASSATGTGGQYF. CDR3 DNA: TGTGCCAGCAGTGCCACCGGGACAGGGGGACAATACTTC.